This entry describes one TCR beta chain. The data are from a study of control samples from healthy donors and cancer patients. This CDR3 is built from 14 residues. V was pared by 2 bases and J by 1 base, with 0 bases of the junction left unmatched. Germline CDR1 and CDR2: SQVTM and ANQGSEA. The method was immunoSEQ multiplex PCR; TCRdb's version includes in-frame clones alone and lacks a portion of them. The table has roughly 120,000 clones, approximately 93% seen once. The V call is TRBV29-1, the J call TRBJ2-2, with 8 bases fitting TRBD2. Material: blood. The receptor's source is a woman between 18 and 29 years old in good health. CDR3 DNA: TGCAGCGTTGAACTAGCGGGGAACACCGGGGAGCTGTTTTTT. Its protein is CSVELAGNTGELFF.